The 20 T cell receptor beta chains reported below all come from one sample, sequenced in a study of beta chain features in type 1 diabetes (dated by TCRdb to between 2017 and 2018). Receptor libraries were prepared by the immunoSEQ multiplex PCR assay. The entire isolated RNA was reverse transcribed using the High Capacity cDNA Reverse Transcription Kit, and thus expressed TCRB transcripts were sequenced. TCRdb provides this immuneACCESS table in a form limited to in-frame rearrangements. Some clones are lacking; in checked studies, under half of them reflect an unresolved V gene, and why the rest are absent is not known. This sample is represented by about 620,000 clones; about a sixth of them were singletons. In total, the top ten clones hold about 0.086% of the sample. Sequencing used naive CD4+ T cells from blood. The meaning of the sample's cell subset or site label: true naive CD4+ T cells. All receptors derive from a man younger than 30 in good health.

This clone turned up a few times. CDR3 bases: TGTGCCATCAGTAATCCGTCGAACACTGAAGCTTTCTTT. Its protein is CAISNPSNTEAFF. The chain carries TRBV10-3 and TRBJ1-1; the D is unclear. The V end lost 5 bases, the J end lost 1 base, and 8 bases lay between the germline ends. The V gene's germline CDR1 is ENHRY and CDR2 SYGVKD. The CDR3 contains 13 residues.

This chain uses TRBV5-4 with TRBJ2-5; 12 bases agree with TRBD2. V shed 0 bases and J 4 bases; nucleotides not matched to a gene: 4. The CDR3 consists of 16 residues. Germline CDR1 SGHNT, CDR2 YYREEE (reference sequence). CDR3 protein: CASSLGLAGVSETQYF. The CDR3 DNA reads TGTGCCAGCAGCTTGGGACTAGCGGGAGTTTCAGAGACCCAGTACTTC.

The chain couples TRBV21-1 to TRBJ2-3; TRBD2 is taken as the D call from the table, unchecked against the DNA. TRBV21-1 counts as a pseudogene. The CDR3 is made up of 18 amino acids. The CDR3 nucleotides read TGTGCCAGCAGCAAAGACGGCCCTAGTGATGTGGTCACAGATACGCAGTATTTT. Protein: CASSKDGPSDVVTDTQYF.

CDR3 bases: TGTGCCAGCAGTGAAGTGCATGAAGCTTTCTTT. Translated, it gives CASSEVHEAFF. This sequence joins TRBV6-1 and TRBJ1-1, with D uncertain. Germline CDR1 reads MNHNS; CDR2 reads SASEGT. This CDR3 region has 11 residues. Trimming stripped 1 base from V and 7 bases from J, with 4 bases between.

This clone was observed a handful of times. The J gene is TRBJ2-1, the V gene TRBV19; D is possibly TRBD1 or TRBD2 (7 bases each). The germline V and J ends were trimmed by 6 bases and 10 bases, with 16 bases remaining between them. The germline V gene has CDR1 LNHDA and CDR2 SQIVND (reference sequence). The CDR3 covers 13 residues. CDR3 nucleotides: TGTGCCAGTAGGGCCGACAGGGAGGGGGAGCAGTTCTTC. As protein: CASRADREGEQFF. Drawing the rest from reference TRBV19 and TRBJ2-1, the complete variable domain is DGGITQSPKYLFRKEGQNVTLSCEQNLNHDAMYWYRQDPGQGLRLIYYSQIVNDFQKGDIAEGYSVSREKKESFPLTVTSAQKNPTAFYLCASRADREGEQFFGPGTRLTVL.

This clone turned up a few times. This chain joins TRBV4-1 and TRBJ2-4; tentative D call: TRBD2 (6 bases). The CDR3 contains 20 residues. The V end was cut by 3 bases, the J end by 0 bases, with 24 bases between. Germline V CDR1 and CDR2: MGHRA, YSYEKL. The CDR3 protein is CASSQSPTGVVDLAKNIQYF. CDR3 nucleotide sequence: TGCGCCAGCAGCCAGAGCCCCACGGGAGTGGTGGATCTAGCCAAAAACATTCAGTACTTC.

The V call is TRBV5-1, the J call TRBJ2-3, with no clear D. Per germline, CDR1 SGHRS and CDR2 YFSETQ. The CDR3 runs 14 residues. Trimming took off 2 bases at V and 2 bases at J, with 9 bases between the two ends. The CDR3 spells CASSLPSFTDTQYF. The CDR3 region has the DNA TGCGCCAGCAGCTTACCGAGCTTCACAGATACGCAGTATTTT.

V is TRBV7-3 and J is TRBJ2-5; D is ambiguous. CDR3 length: 13 amino acids. Germline CDR1 is SGHTA and CDR2 is FQGTGA. Trimming removed 2 bases from V and 3 bases from J, with 7 bases in between. CDR3 coding DNA: TGTGCCAGCAGCTTAGCCTATGAAGAGACCCAGTACTTC. Amino acids: CASSLAYEETQYF.

This clone showed up just a few times. This chain links TRBV5-1 with TRBJ2-4; D gene uncertain. CDR3 length: 13 residues. The V and J ends lost 0 bases and 6 bases respectively, with 7 bases between them. CDR1 and CDR2 from the germline V gene are SGHRS and YFSETQ. CDR3 amino acids: CASSLEAGNIQYF. CDR3 coding DNA: TGCGCCAGCAGCTTGGAGGCCGGAAACATTCAGTACTTC.

The V call is TRBV4-1, the J call TRBJ2-1; 9 nucleotides line up with TRBD2. Germline trimming cut 1 base from V and 3 bases from J; bases unmatched to any gene: 10. CDR1 is MGHRA and CDR2 is YSYEKL in the germline V gene. The CDR3 spans 18 residues. The CDR3: CASSQGLTKAGGYNEQFF. CDR3 DNA sequence: TGCGCCAGCAGCCAAGGGTTGACTAAAGCGGGGGGCTACAATGAGCAGTTCTTC.

This sequence joins TRBV5-1 and TRBJ1-1; TRBD1 matches 10 bases. The length of the CDR3 is 12 residues. CDR1 is SGHRS, CDR2 YFSETQ, per germline. V lost 0 bases to trimming and J lost 10 bases; unmatched junction nucleotides: 0. The DNA for the CDR3 is TGCGCCAGCAGCTTGGGACAGGGGGCAGCTTTCTTT. Amino acid sequence: CASSLGQGAAFF.

This clone was detected a few times. The rearrangement joins TRBV7-9 to TRBJ2-7; D may correspond to TRBD1 or TRBD2 (5 bases each). V lost 3 bases and J 7 bases, leaving 16 bases between the germline ends. There are 14 residues in the CDR3. The germline V gene encodes CDR1 SEHNR and CDR2 FQNEAQ (reference sequence). The DNA for the CDR3 is TGTGCCAGCAGCTTTTCGGGGATATGGGGGGAGCAGTACTTC. Its protein is CASSFSGIWGEQYF.

CDR3 sequence reads: CASRTPGNSPLHF. DNA for the CDR3: TGTGCCAGTAGAACACCGGGAAATTCACCCCTCCACTTT. This chain links TRBV19 with TRBJ1-6; D remains unclear. Germline-derived CDR1 and CDR2 are LNHDA and SQIVND (reference sequence). The CDR3 totals 13 residues. The V end was cut by 6 bases, the J end by 7 bases, with 10 bases between.

This clone turned up a few times. The chain couples TRBV9 to TRBJ2-1; TRBD2 agrees at 13 bases. Germline CDR1 and CDR2: SGDLS and YYNGEE. J gave up 5 bases and V 2 bases, and 4 bases lay outside the gene matches. The CDR3 contains 16 residues. The CDR3: CASSVLGLAGNNEQFF. The DNA for the CDR3 is TGTGCCAGCAGCGTGCTGGGACTAGCGGGAAACAATGAGCAGTTCTTC.

This clone has a handful of counts. The chain joins TRBV6-1 to TRBJ2-3; no reliable D call. This CDR3 spans 13 amino acids. Trimming removed 8 bases at V and 0 bases at J, with 9 bases between. Germline V gene sequence: CDR1 MNHNS, CDR2 SASEGT. CDR3 loop: CASWLSSTDTQYF. The CDR3 nucleotides read TGTGCCAGCTGGTTATCTAGCACAGATACGCAGTATTTT.

The CDR3 nucleotides read TGTGCCAGCAGTTACTCCGGGACAGTCCGTCAGCCCCAGCATTTT. Encoded protein: CASSYSGTVRQPQHF. The chain recombines TRBV6-5 with TRBJ1-5, with 7 bases aligning to TRBD1. The CDR3 runs to 15 residues. V lost 0 bases and J lost 6; bases outside the gene matches: 5. Germline V gene data show CDR1 as MNHEY and CDR2 as SVGAGI.

This chain connects TRBV23-1 to TRBJ2-2; D is undetermined. TRBV23-1 is flagged as an ORF with uncertain function. V was shortened by 0 bases and J by 6 bases, with 8 bases between the two germline ends. The CDR3 sequence is 14 residues long. CDR3 amino acids: CASSQSPSAGELFF. The DNA for the CDR3 is TGCGCCAGCAGTCAATCACCTTCCGCCGGGGAGCTGTTTTTT.

In the case of this clone: Sequence at one end of the junction differs from germline and may be a read error. This chain uses TRBV28 with TRBJ1-2, with D possibly TRBD1 on 6 matching bases. This CDR3 has 14 residues. The germline CDR1 and CDR2 sequences are MDHEN and SYDVKM. CDR3 DNA: TGTGCCAGCAGGGACAGCATACGTCAATATGGCTGCACCTTC. Protein sequence: CASRDSIRQYGCTF.

This clone has more than one count but fewer than ten. The V and J genes are TRBV11-2 and TRBJ2-3, with 8 bases lining up with TRBD2. The CDR3 spans 15 residues. Per the germline V gene, CDR1 is SGHAT and CDR2 is FQNNGV. Germline trimming cut 4 bases from V and 0 bases from J; bases unmatched to any gene: 3. The CDR3 nucleotides read TGTGCCAGCAGCTCCTTAGCGGGAAGCACAGATACGCAGTATTTT. It specifies CASSSLAGSTDTQYF.

The gene calls are TRBV4-1 and TRBJ1-2, with D possibly matching TRBD1 (5 bases). Germline loops: CDR1 MGHRA, CDR2 YSYEKL. Trimming removed 0 bases from V and 7 bases from J, with 24 bases in between. The CDR3 is 18 amino acids. The CDR3 DNA reads TGCGCCAGCAGCCAAGAAAGGCGGACCCTTGAGAGGGACGGTGGCTACACCTTC. Its protein is CASSQERRTLERDGGYTF.